Presented here are 32 T cell receptor beta chains from one specimen sequenced in a study of blood T cells in healthy people across ages. A second roughly 6 to 11 cycle PCR used barcoded and J-beta primers. TCRdb fed the 5' RACE reads into MiXCR, producing one record per CDR3 protein. The sample lists about 1,400,000 distinct CDR3 sequences; roughly 60% were seen once. The specimen was blood. These TCRs come from a man aged 18 to 30 in good health.

The table lists this clonotype with a few counts. This chain connects TRBV5-1 to TRBJ2-5; 9 nucleotides agree with TRBD2. The J call may be incorrect, as the DNA end agrees better with TRBJ2-7. CDR1 and CDR2 from the germline V gene are SGHRS and YFSETQ. CDR3 length: 14 residues. The CDR3: CASTTTSGGREQYF. The CDR3 DNA follows: TGCGCCAGCACCACGACTAGCGGAGGGCGCGAGCAGTACTTC.

V gene TRBV21-1 combines with J gene TRBJ1-1. TRBV21-1 is a pseudogene. The CDR3 extends over 15 amino acids. The CDR3 spells CASSKGAGGNTEAFF. DNA of the CDR3: TGTGCCAGCAGCAAAGGGGCTGGTGGGAACACTGAAGCTTTCTTT.

The rearrangement links TRBV20-1 to TRBJ2-1; TRBD2 matches 10 bases. Trimming took 0 bases from V and 2 from J; bases not matched to a gene: 7. This CDR3 has 17 residues. Germline-derived CDR1 and CDR2 are DFQATT and SNEGSKA (reference sequence). The CDR3 region is CSARELRTSGTYNEQFF. CDR3 nucleotide sequence: TGCAGTGCTAGAGAACTTCGGACTAGCGGAACCTACAATGAGCAGTTCTTC.

The chain employs TRBV12-3 or TRBV12-4 and TRBJ1-2; D gene ambiguous. This CDR3 contains 14 residues. V was clipped by 2 bases and J by 8 bases, with 15 bases between them. The CDR3 DNA is TGTGCCAGCAGTTTAATCGCCGACCCCCACGGCTACACCTTC. Protein product: CASSLIADPHGYTF.

The rearrangement uses TRBV4-1 and TRBJ2-3; no reliable D call. The CDR3 extends over 14 amino acids. Germline CDR1 and CDR2: MGHRA and YSYEKL. Trimming stripped 3 bases from V and 0 bases from J, with 7 bases between. CDR3: CASSHVRSTDTQYF. CDR3 bases: TGCGCCAGCAGCCACGTGAGGAGCACAGATACGCAGTATTTT.

The chain has TRBV2 and TRBJ1-6, with D tentatively TRBD1 (6 bases). This CDR3 is 16 amino acids long. CDR1 is SNHLY and CDR2 is FYNNEI in the germline V gene. Between the trimmed V and J ends, which lost 6 bases and 7 bases, there was a span of 19 bases. The CDR3, as DNA: TGTGCCAGCAGGAAGGACAGCGCCGCTCTAAATTCACCCCTCCACTTT. Its protein is CASRKDSAALNSPLHF.

This clonotype was recorded a few times. The rearrangement joins TRBV12-3 or TRBV12-4 to TRBJ2-4; a weak D match, TRBD1 (5 bases). This CDR3 is built from 14 residues. V was trimmed by 4 bases and J by 8 bases, leaving 15 bases between them. CDR3 sequence: CASSWATGSDIQYF. In nucleotides, the CDR3 is TGTGCCAGCAGTTGGGCAACAGGTTCGGACATTCAGTACTTC.

This chain links TRBV6-1 with TRBJ2-5; D call uncertain. The CDR3 runs to 12 residues. Deletions cut 6 bases from V and 5 bases from J, with 10 bases between. CDR1 and CDR2 (germline): MNHNS, SASEGT. The CDR3 loop is CASRPDGETQYF. Here the CDR3 DNA reads TGTGCCAGCAGGCCTGACGGGGAGACCCAGTACTTC.

The chain uses TRBV3-1 and TRBJ2-7; no clear D gene. The CDR3 is 16 amino acids. CDR1 and CDR2 (germline): LGHDT, YNNKEL (reference sequence). Trimming left V 0 bases short and J 2 bases short, with 14 bases between. Here the CDR3 reads CASSQDPALHAYEQYF. CDR3 sequence (DNA): TGTGCCAGCAGCCAAGATCCAGCCCTCCACGCCTACGAGCAGTACTTC.

The chain recombines TRBV4-3 with TRBJ1-2; D unclear. Germline values: CDR1 LGHNA, CDR2 YSLEER. The CDR3 is made up of 14 amino acids. Trimming pared 0 bases from V and 6 bases from J, leaving 11 bases between. This CDR3 reads CASSQEHSGDGYTF. CDR3 in DNA: TGCGCCAGCAGCCAAGAACATTCTGGGGATGGCTACACCTTC.

The chain combines TRBV28 with TRBJ2-6, with TRBD1 matching 8 bases. The CDR3 is 16 amino acids. Germline assignment: CDR1 MDHEN and CDR2 SYDVKM. Trimming took 2 bases from V and 11 from J; bases not matched to a gene: 11. CDR3: CASSLTGGTLRHVLTF. The CDR3 bases are TGTGCCAGCAGTTTAACAGGGGGGACCCTTCGGCACGTCCTGACTTTC.

The CDR3: CASSERGLAGDEQFF. CDR3 DNA sequence: TGTGCCAGCAGTGAACGAGGCCTCGCTGGTGATGAGCAGTTCTTC. The rearrangement links TRBV25-1 to TRBJ2-1; D gene ambiguous. This CDR3 is built from 15 residues. V was cut by 2 bases and J by 8 bases, with 16 bases left in between. The germline V gene has CDR1 MGHDK and CDR2 SYGVNS.

This clonotype came up a few times. The chain has TRBV5-1 and TRBJ1-6, with D unclear. The CDR3 contains 15 residues. Per the germline V gene, CDR1 is SGHRS and CDR2 is YFSETQ. Deletions cut 4 bases from V and 8 bases from J, with 16 bases between. The CDR3 here is CASSIQLPEDSPLHF. CDR3 DNA sequence: TGCGCCAGCAGCATACAGCTCCCTGAAGATTCACCCCTCCACTTT.

The chain is built from TRBV3-1 and TRBJ2-3, with D tentatively TRBD2 (5 bases). The CDR3 runs to 14 residues. Trimming took 5 bases from V and 0 from J, leaving 9 bases between them. Germline assignment: CDR1 LGHDT and CDR2 YNNKEL (reference sequence). In DNA form, the CDR3 reads TGTGCCAGCAGCAAACGGACTAGCACAGATACGCAGTATTTT. Translated: CASSKRTSTDTQYF.

This chain links TRBV7-9 with TRBJ2-3; TRBD2 matches at 7 bases. Per germline, CDR1 SEHNR and CDR2 FQNEAQ (reference sequence). Trimming took 6 bases from V and 2 from J; bases not matched to a gene: 11. This CDR3 spans 16 amino acids. CDR3 sequence (DNA): TGTGCCAGCAGTTCCGGGATGGGGAGGGCCACAGATACGCAGTATTTT. It codes for CASSSGMGRATDTQYF.

This chain connects TRBV20-1 to TRBJ2-7; D is perhaps TRBD2 (6 bases). Per germline, CDR1 DFQATT and CDR2 SNEGSKA (reference sequence). V dropped 4 bases and J dropped 1 base, with 14 bases sitting between them. This CDR3 has 14 amino acids. CDR3 sequence (DNA): TGCAGTGCTACCTCTGAGACTAGTTCCTACGAGCAGTACTTC. It is translated as CSATSETSSYEQYF.

J is TRBJ2-4 and V is TRBV6-2 or TRBV6-3; TRBD2 is a possible D gene (6 bases). The J call may be in error: the DNA end matches TRBJ2-7 better. This CDR3 has 14 amino acids. Germline V gene sequence: CDR1 MNHEY, CDR2 SVGEGT. DNA of the CDR3: TGTGCCAGCAGCCGGGACTCTATAACCTACGAGCAGTACTTC. Encoded protein: CASSRDSITYEQYF.

This clonotype has just a few counts. Its ends do not fully match the called genes, so a read error is possible. The chain recombines TRBV6-5 with TRBJ2-4; D uncertain. The end of the DNA fits TRBJ2-7 better, so the J call may be wrong. The CDR3 has 11 residues. CDR1 and CDR2 from the germline V gene are MNHEY and SVGAGI. DNA for the CDR3: TGTGCCAGTAGTTATATAGACGAGCAGTACTTC. Protein sequence: CASSYIDEQYF.

For the CDR3, the DNA is TGTGCCAGCAGTTCACCGGGACTAGCGGCGGCCTGGGAGCAGTACTTC. It specifies CASSSPGLAAAWEQYF. J is TRBJ2-4 and V is TRBV28; 11 bases line up with TRBD2. Trimming at V came to 4 bases and at J to 13 bases, leaving 15 bases not matched to a gene. Looked up from germline, CDR1 is MDHEN and CDR2 is SYDVKM. The CDR3 is 16 residues long.

The chain is built from TRBV4-2 and TRBJ2-7, with 9 nucleotides matching TRBD2. The germline gives CDR1 LGHNA, CDR2 YNFKEQ. This CDR3 contains 18 residues. The V segment lost 2 bases and the J segment 0 bases; nucleotides outside the gene matches: 11. The CDR3 loop reads CASSQPYRSGGTSYEQYF. The CDR3 bases are TGTGCCAGCAGCCAACCCTACCGTAGCGGGGGTACCTCCTACGAGCAGTACTTC.

The chain combines TRBV18 with TRBJ1-2; D may be TRBD1 (5 bases). Germline CDR1 is KGHSH and CDR2 is LQKENI. This CDR3 is 13 amino acids long. Trimming removed 2 bases at V and 7 bases at J, with 11 bases between. DNA for the CDR3: TGTGCCAGCTCACCAGGCAGGGATGCTGGCTACACCTTC. Translation: CASSPGRDAGYTF.

This clonotype was observed a few times. CDR3 nucleotides: TGCAGCGTGAGGGGCCGAGGCGGTGAGCAGTTCTTC. This codes for CSVRGRGGEQFF. This chain joins TRBV29-1 and TRBJ2-1, with D tentatively TRBD1 or TRBD2 (5 bases each). Germline assignment: CDR1 SQVTM and CDR2 ANQGSEA. CDR3 size: 12 residues. Trimming cost V 6 bases and J 9 bases, with 15 bases left between them.

The chain carries TRBV6-5 and TRBJ1-1; D gene unclear. Looked up from germline, CDR1 is MNHEY and CDR2 is SVGAGI. V was pared by 6 bases and J by 8 bases, with 19 bases between. This CDR3 region has 14 residues. The CDR3 loop is CASSPSVGRAEAFF. The CDR3 nucleotides read TGTGCCAGCAGCCCGTCCGTAGGGCGAGCGGAAGCTTTCTTT.

This chain joins TRBV2 and TRBJ1-2; D is undetermined. The CDR3 has 15 residues. V was shortened by 0 bases and J by 8 bases, with 16 bases between the two germline ends. The V gene's germline CDR1 is SNHLY and CDR2 FYNNEI. Written as DNA, the CDR3 is TGTGCCAGCAGTGAAGCGCTTTTAGTACGGGAGGGCTACACCTTC. Translated, it gives CASSEALLVREGYTF.

About this clonotype: A read error may explain this, as a much larger clone is one base away. Written as DNA, the CDR3 is TGTACCAGCAGGCGGGACGGAAGCTCCTACAATGAGCAGTTCTTC. It yields the protein CTSRRDGSSYNEQFF. The chain has TRBV6-2 or TRBV6-3 and TRBJ2-1; the D gene is possibly TRBD2 (6 bases). This CDR3 contains 15 residues. CDR1 and CDR2 (germline): MNHEY, SVGEGT.

V is TRBV6-5 and J is TRBJ2-1; 9 bases line up with TRBD2. The CDR3 has 14 residues. Trimming took 7 bases from V and 5 from J; bases not matched to a gene: 6. Looked up from germline, CDR1 is MNHEY and CDR2 is SVGAGI. As DNA, the CDR3 is TGTGCCAGCACGGGCGGGGGGGTCCACAATGAGCAGTTCTTC. It specifies CASTGGGVHNEQFF.

This clonotype turned up a few times. The V gene is TRBV7-6, the J gene TRBJ2-6, with D perhaps matching TRBD1 (6 bases). The CDR3 is 17 amino acids. Trimming removed 5 bases from V and 1 base from J, with 15 bases in between. The V gene's germline CDR1 is SGHVS and CDR2 FNYEAQ. The CDR3 loop is CASSLILQGSGANVLTF. The CDR3 nucleotides are TGTGCCAGCAGCCTAATCTTACAGGGATCTGGGGCCAACGTCCTGACTTTC.

The sample holds a few counts of this clonotype. The chain combines TRBV12-3 or TRBV12-4 with TRBJ2-3; 8 bases line up with TRBD1. CDR3 length equals 16 residues. Trimming cost V 7 bases and J 4 bases; bases outside gene matches: 13. The chain's CDR3 is CASTHQGAPMADTQYF. Here the CDR3 DNA reads TGTGCCAGCACACACCAGGGGGCACCTATGGCAGATACGCAGTATTTT.

This clonotype was observed a few times. V and J are TRBV4-1 and TRBJ1-5; TRBD1 matches 8 bases. CDR1 and CDR2 from the germline V gene are MGHRA and YSYEKL. J lost 7 bases, V lost 3 bases, and 14 bases had no gene match. This CDR3 comprises 17 residues. CDR3 sequence reads: CASSHIVPGTGVQPQHF. CDR3 sequence (DNA): TGCGCCAGCAGCCACATAGTGCCCGGGACAGGTGTCCAGCCCCAGCATTTT.

CDR3 protein: CASSLGYLMGEQFF. In DNA, the CDR3 is TGTGCCAGCAGCTTAGGTTACCTTATGGGTGAGCAGTTCTTC. The chain links TRBV7-2 to TRBJ2-1, with D hard to call. CDR1 and CDR2 from the germline V gene are SGHTA and FQGNSA. The CDR3 is made up of 14 amino acids. V shed 1 base and J shed 9 bases, with 13 bases lying between them.

This clonotype was seen a few times. The rearrangement joins TRBV7-9 to TRBJ2-7; D is ambiguous. With 6 bases removed from V and 3 bases from J, the gap between germline ends came to 12 bases. Germline V lookup: CDR1 SEHNR, CDR2 FQNEAQ (reference sequence). The CDR3 loop spans 13 amino acids. Here the CDR3 DNA reads TGTGCCAGCAGTAGGGCTCCGGGCTACGAGCAGTACTTC. Its translation is CASSRAPGYEQYF.

V gene TRBV5-4 combines with J gene TRBJ2-6; tentatively, D is TRBD1 (6 bases). Trimming removed 4 bases at V and 1 base at J, with 15 bases between. The germline gives CDR1 SGHNT, CDR2 YYREEE (reference sequence). The CDR3 length is 17 residues. The chain's CDR3 is CASSTGRRVSGANVLTF. CDR3 nucleotides: TGTGCCAGCAGCACAGGGAGACGAGTGTCTGGGGCCAACGTCCTGACTTTC.